These 28 T cell receptor beta chains share one sample of origin, sequenced in a study of regulatory T cells in long-lasting Graves disease. Time point specified: persistent/refractory GD, antithyroid drugs over 5 years with positive TRAb. Generation of the TCR library employed RNA extracted from PBMCs. The TCR beta library used iRepertoire HTBI primers with Arm-PCR amplification of CDR3. TCRdb processed the multiplex PCR reads anew with MiXCR; each CDR3 protein has one entry. The sample contains roughly 450,000 distinct CDR3 sequences, 20% of which appear only once. The input for sequencing was peripheral blood mononuclear cells (PBMCs), taken when the disease was refractory, from a patient treated with antithyroid drugs. The receptors were sampled from a female donor with Graves disease.

This chain links TRBV5-1 with TRBJ2-7, with D possibly matching TRBD1 (6 bases). The CDR3 covers 14 residues. Trimming cost V 3 bases and J 2 bases, with 12 bases left between them. Germline lookup yields CDR1 SGHRS and CDR2 YFSETQ. The CDR3 coding sequence is TGCGCCAGCAGCTGGACAGATCCCACCTACGAGCAGTACTTC. The encoded protein is CASSWTDPTYEQYF.

This clonotype was recorded a few times. The chain employs TRBV28 and TRBJ1-1; unclear D gene. The V gene lost 0 bases and the J gene lost 1 base, with 9 bases spanning the gap. The germline V gene has CDR1 MDHEN and CDR2 SYDVKM. This CDR3 is built from 15 residues. CDR3 residues: CASSLWGPSNTEAFF. The CDR3 DNA reads TGTGCCAGCAGTTTATGGGGTCCCTCGAACACTGAAGCTTTCTTT. The variable domain in full, completed from reference TRBV28 and TRBJ1-1, reads DVKVTQSSRYLVKRTGEKVFLECVQDMDHENMFWYRQDPGLGLRLIYFSYDVKMKEKGDIPEGYSVSREKKERFSLILESASTNQTSMYLCASSLWGPSNTEAFFGQGTRLTVV.

CDR3 bases: TGTGCCAGCAGTCGGGACACTGGGGCCAACGTCCTGACTTTC. Amino acids: CASSRDTGANVLTF. The chain links TRBV6-1 to TRBJ2-6; tentative D call: TRBD1 (6 bases). Per the germline V gene, CDR1 is MNHNS and CDR2 is SASEGT. The CDR3 has 14 residues. Trimming removed 5 bases at V and 2 bases at J, with 7 bases between.

This clonotype came up many times. The V gene is TRBV9, the J gene TRBJ2-7; TRBD1 matches 9 bases. The CDR3 runs 15 residues. V lost 3 bases to trimming and J lost 5 bases; unmatched junction nucleotides: 9. Germline lookup yields CDR1 SGDLS and CDR2 YYNGEE. CDR3 DNA sequence: TGTGCCAGCAGCGCAACTAACCGGGACAGGGACGAGCAGTACTTC. Protein product: CASSATNRDRDEQYF.

V gene TRBV14 combines with J gene TRBJ2-1; 7 nucleotides line up with TRBD1. J was trimmed by 8 bases and V by 2 bases; bases with no gene match: 9. CDR3 length: 15 amino acids. In germline, CDR1 is SGHDN, CDR2 FVKESK. The CDR3 loop reads CASSQPFYRGDEQFF. The CDR3 nucleotides read TGTGCCAGCAGCCAACCCTTCTACAGGGGCGATGAGCAGTTCTTC.

This clonotype has more than one count but fewer than ten. The CDR3 coding sequence is TGCGCCAGCAGCTCCGGTAAGCGGGAAGGGTACGAGCAGTACTTC. Its protein is CASSSGKREGYEQYF. The rearrangement joins TRBV5-1 to TRBJ2-7, with 7 nucleotides matching TRBD2. CDR1 is SGHRS and CDR2 is YFSETQ in the germline V gene. With 3 bases clipped from V and 4 bases from J, the junction kept 10 bases outside the gene matches. The CDR3 runs to 15 residues.

This clonotype was counted many times. The V gene is TRBV10-3, the J gene TRBJ2-5; 7 nucleotides match TRBD1. V was pared by 6 bases and J by 9 bases, with 10 bases of the junction left unmatched. CDR3 length: 13 amino acids. Germline CDR1 and CDR2: ENHRY and SYGVKD. CDR3 loop: CAIRDGQAGAQYF. The CDR3 DNA reads as TGTGCCATCAGAGACGGACAGGCCGGAGCCCAGTACTTC.

There are many counts of this clonotype. The CDR3 region has the DNA TGTGCCAGCAGCATCGAAGGGTCGGGAGGGTATGAGACCCAGTACTTC. Its translation is CASSIEGSGGYETQYF. The rearrangement joins TRBV11-2 to TRBJ2-5; TRBD2 matches 8 bases. Germline V lookup: CDR1 SGHAT, CDR2 FQNNGV. This CDR3 has 16 amino acids. The J segment lost 5 bases and the V segment lost 5 bases, leaving 13 bases of the junction unmatched. Looking up the rest from reference TRBV11-2 and TRBJ2-5 gives the full variable domain: EAGVAQSPRYKIIEKRQSVAFWCNPISGHATLYWYQQILGQGPKLLIQFQNNGVVDDSQLPKDRFSAERLKGVDSTLKIQPAKLEDSAVYLCASSIEGSGGYETQYFGPGTRLLVL.

This clonotype came up many times. The chain links TRBV18 to TRBJ2-7; D possibly corresponds to TRBD2 (5 bases). The germline V gene encodes CDR1 KGHSH and CDR2 LQKENI. Trimming took 3 bases from V and 3 from J, leaving 12 bases between them. CDR3 length: 14 residues. DNA for the CDR3: TGTGCCAGCTCACCTCGAGTCGGGGTCTACGAGCAGTACTTC. It encodes CASSPRVGVYEQYF.

The chain combines TRBV7-9 with TRBJ2-2, with 11 bases identical to TRBD1. There are 16 residues in the CDR3. Germline V gene data show CDR1 as SEHNR and CDR2 as FQNEAQ (reference sequence). The trim removed 8 bases at V and 6 bases at J, leaving 11 bases unmatched. The CDR3 DNA reads as TGTGCCAGCGGGCTGCCGGGACAGGGGGGATCCGGGGAGCTGTTTTTT. Translation gives CASGLPGQGGSGELFF. The variable domain in full, completed from reference TRBV7-9 and TRBJ2-2, reads DTGVSQNPRHKITKRGQNVTFRCDPISEHNRLYWYRQTLGQGPEFLTYFQNEAQLEKSRLLSDRFSAERPKGSFSTLEIQRTEQGDSAMYLCASGLPGQGGSGELFFGEGSRLTVL.

This clonotype was recorded at least ten times. This sequence joins TRBV20-1 and TRBJ2-5; perhaps D is TRBD1 or TRBD2 (6 bases each). Trimming took 4 bases from V and 6 from J, leaving 12 bases between them. Germline values: CDR1 DFQATT, CDR2 SNEGSKA (reference sequence). The CDR3 loop spans 12 amino acids. The CDR3 loop reads CSATPGAKTQYF. The CDR3 DNA reads as TGCAGTGCTACCCCGGGGGCGAAGACCCAGTACTTC.

This chain connects TRBV5-1 to TRBJ2-7; a weak D match, TRBD2 (7 bases). The CDR3 length is 15 residues. From germline, CDR1 is SGHRS and CDR2 YFSETQ. V gave up 2 bases and J gave up 5 bases, with 17 bases separating them. As DNA, the CDR3 is TGCGCCAGCAGCTTACCCAGGGGAGGGTTCGACGAGCAGTACTTC. Translated: CASSLPRGGFDEQYF.

The chain recombines TRBV5-4 with TRBJ1-1; D is unresolved. This CDR3 is built from 13 residues. CDR1 is SGHNT, CDR2 YYREEE, per germline (reference sequence). Trimming removed 5 bases from V and 8 bases from J, with 16 bases in between. The CDR3 reads CASRLRGSMEAFF. CDR3 coding DNA: TGTGCCAGCAGACTAAGAGGCTCTATGGAAGCTTTCTTT. The entire variable domain, with the rest obtained from reference TRBV5-4 and TRBJ1-1, is as follows: ETGVTQSPTHLIKTRGQQVTLRCSSQSGHNTVSWYQQALGQGPQFIFQYYREEENGRGNFPPRFSGLQFPNYSSELNVNALELDDSALYLCASRLRGSMEAFFGQGTRLTVV.

This clonotype was seen ten or more times. This chain links TRBV5-5 with TRBJ1-5; the D is unclear. The CDR3 is 15 amino acids. Trimming stripped 2 bases from V and 0 bases from J, with 9 bases between. The germline V gene encodes CDR1 SGHKS and CDR2 YYEKEE (reference sequence). The CDR3 coding sequence is TGTGCCAGCAGCTTCGAGGGCATTAGCAATCAGCCCCAGCATTTT. This encodes CASSFEGISNQPQHF.

This clonotype has only a few counts. The chain combines TRBV3-1 with TRBJ2-7; the match to TRBD1 covers 11 bases. The CDR3 runs to 15 residues. V lost 4 bases and J lost 6; bases outside the gene matches: 8. In germline, CDR1 is LGHDT, CDR2 YNNKEL (reference sequence). The CDR3 sequence is CASSRTGTGGGEQYF. In DNA, the CDR3 is TGTGCCAGCAGCCGAACCGGGACAGGGGGAGGCGAGCAGTACTTC.

This clonotype was observed a handful of times. The chain recombines TRBV28 with TRBJ2-2, with TRBD1 matching over 7 bases. Per germline, CDR1 MDHEN and CDR2 SYDVKM. The CDR3 extends over 15 amino acids. V shed 5 bases and J 3 bases; nucleotides not matched to a gene: 6. CDR3 loop: CASSRYRGDTGELFF. Written as DNA, the CDR3 is TGTGCCAGCAGTCGTTACAGGGGTGACACCGGGGAGCTGTTTTTT.

This clonotype has a handful of counts. The V call is TRBV28, the J call TRBJ2-7; 7 bases agree with TRBD1. Unmatched junction bases numbered 10, after V lost 2 bases and J lost 9 bases. The CDR3 covers 14 residues. Germline values: CDR1 MDHEN, CDR2 SYDVKM. The CDR3 is CASSLGQGERGQYF. In DNA form, the CDR3 reads TGTGCCAGCAGTTTAGGGCAGGGGGAAAGGGGGCAGTACTTC.

This clonotype came up a few times. The CDR3 nucleotides are TGTGCCAGCAGATCGGCAGGGGGGAATCAGCCCCAGCATTTT. This sequence encodes CASRSAGGNQPQHF. The chain is built from TRBV6-1 and TRBJ1-5; 7 bases match TRBD1. There are 14 residues in the CDR3. Germline loops: CDR1 MNHNS, CDR2 SASEGT. With V trimmed by 6 bases and J by 4 bases, 6 bases remained unmatched.

The chain links TRBV6-1 to TRBJ2-2; D not resolved. Trimming took 5 bases from V and 5 from J, leaving 9 bases between them. The CDR3 has 13 amino acids. The germline gives CDR1 MNHNS, CDR2 SASEGT. CDR3 residues: CASSSRATGELFF. DNA for the CDR3: TGTGCCAGCAGTAGCCGGGCTACCGGGGAGCTGTTTTTT.

The chain combines TRBV5-1 with TRBJ1-2, with D uncertain. Germline V gives CDR1 SGHRS, CDR2 YFSETQ. V was pared by 1 base and J by 7 bases, with 23 bases between. The CDR3 spans 17 residues. The CDR3 DNA reads as TGCGCCAGCAGCTTGAACGTTGACGGCTCCGGAGAGTCTGGCTACACCTTC. It is translated as CASSLNVDGSGESGYTF.

V and J are TRBV2 and TRBJ2-1; 8 bases agree with TRBD1. V trimming: 4 bases; J trimming: 4 bases; junction bases outside the gene matches: 3. Per germline, CDR1 SNHLY and CDR2 FYNNEI. The CDR3 has 14 residues. Here the CDR3 reads CASSVRTGYNEQFF. CDR3 bases: TGTGCCAGCAGTGTCCGGACAGGGTACAATGAGCAGTTCTTC.

In this sample, this clonotype turned up many times. The chain combines TRBV6-5 with TRBJ1-1; unclear D gene. Per germline, CDR1 MNHEY and CDR2 SVGAGI. The CDR3 has 14 amino acids. Trimming left V 2 bases short and J 1 base short, with 8 bases between. The CDR3: CASSYVQKNTEAFF. CDR3 coding DNA: TGTGCCAGCAGTTACGTCCAGAAGAACACTGAAGCTTTCTTT.

The table lists this clonotype with many counts. J is TRBJ1-5 and V is TRBV18, with D possibly matching TRBD1 (5 bases). There are 14 residues in the CDR3. Per the germline V gene, CDR1 is KGHSH and CDR2 is LQKENI. Trimming stripped 3 bases from V and 9 bases from J, with 15 bases between. CDR3 protein: CASSPDSGGRPQHF. CDR3 in DNA: TGTGCCAGCTCACCCGACTCTGGGGGACGGCCCCAGCATTTT.

Only a few counts were recorded for this clonotype. This chain uses TRBV2 with TRBJ1-5; D not resolved. Germline CDR1 is SNHLY and CDR2 is FYNNEI. Trimming shortened V by 4 bases and J by 0 bases, and 4 bases separated the two germline ends. The CDR3 runs 13 residues. The CDR3 sequence: CASSVYSNQPQHF. The CDR3 region has the DNA TGTGCCAGCAGTGTTTATAGCAATCAGCCCCAGCATTTT.

This clonotype was seen at least ten times. The chain is built from TRBV28 and TRBJ2-5; D possibly corresponds to TRBD1 (6 bases). V lost 6 bases and J 5 bases, leaving 13 bases between the germline ends. CDR3 length: 13 residues. The germline gives CDR1 MDHEN, CDR2 SYDVKM. CDR3 loop: CASSWGLEETQYF. The CDR3 bases are TGTGCCAGCAGCTGGGGGCTGGAGGAGACCCAGTACTTC.

This clonotype was observed a few times. V and J are TRBV29-1 and TRBJ2-1, with TRBD1 matching over 9 bases. CDR1 and CDR2 from the germline V gene are SQVTM and ANQGSEA. V shed 6 bases, J shed 12 bases, and the junction held 9 bases outside the gene matches. The CDR3 loop spans 12 amino acids. The CDR3 here is CSVPDRGRGQFF. For the CDR3, the DNA is TGCAGCGTCCCGGACAGGGGCCGTGGGCAGTTCTTC.

This sequence joins TRBV9 and TRBJ1-1, with TRBD1 matching 7 bases. The trim removed 3 bases at V and 1 base at J, leaving 9 bases unmatched. Germline V gene data show CDR1 as SGDLS and CDR2 as YYNGEE. This CDR3 spans 16 amino acids. CDR3: CASSAPSGTENTEAFF. CDR3 in DNA: TGTGCCAGCAGCGCACCCTCGGGGACAGAGAACACTGAAGCTTTCTTT.

This clonotype came up many times. This chain connects TRBV13 to TRBJ1-6; maybe TRBD1 (6 bases). V lost 1 base to trimming and J lost 7 bases, with 11 bases between them. The CDR3 totals 15 residues. Germline assignment: CDR1 PRHDT and CDR2 FYEKMQ (reference sequence). CDR3 sequence reads: CASSLVEGVNSPLHF. The CDR3 DNA reads as TGTGCCAGCAGCTTAGTCGAGGGGGTCAATTCACCCCTCCACTTT.